The 14 T cell receptor beta chains presented below share a single source sample, sequenced in a study of blood T cell repertoires in COVID-19. Sequenced by immunoSEQ multiplex PCR; TCRdb stores in-frame clones only, minus some. This sample has some 380,000 clones, with 70% to 85% found just once. Sequencing was done on a sample of peripheral blood. These receptors all come from a human donor with acute or convalescent COVID-19. The donor label of this sample is uncertain.

The rearrangement joins TRBV6-4 to TRBJ1-1, with D unresolved. Per the germline V gene, CDR1 is MRHNA and CDR2 is SNTAGT. V gave up 3 bases and J gave up 3 bases, with 11 bases separating them. The CDR3 is 14 residues long. CDR3 amino acids: CASSDGLWDTEAFF. The CDR3 DNA reads as TGTGCCAGCAGTGATGGACTGTGGGACACTGAAGCTTTCTTT.

The rearrangement uses TRBV4-2 and TRBJ1-5; D remains ambiguous. The CDR3 covers 15 residues. V lost 4 bases to trimming and J lost 4 bases, with 14 bases between them. Germline-derived CDR1 and CDR2 are LGHNA and YNFKEQ. The CDR3 coding sequence is TGTGCCAGCAGCCTAGGTGGGGAGGGAAATCAGCCCCAGCATTTT. Residues: CASSLGGEGNQPQHF.

This chain connects TRBV15 to TRBJ2-6; tentative D call: TRBD2 (5 bases). Germline V gene data show CDR1 as LNHNV and CDR2 as YYDKDF (reference sequence). The V and J ends lost 4 bases and 0 bases respectively, with 16 bases between them. The CDR3 sequence is 18 residues long. The CDR3 spells CATSTTRTLSSGANVLTF. The CDR3 DNA sequence: TGTGCCACCAGCACGACACGGACTCTATCCTCTGGGGCCAACGTCCTGACTTTC.

The rearrangement links TRBV5-4 to TRBJ2-5; TRBD1 might be the D (5 bases). CDR1 is SGHNT and CDR2 is YYREEE in the germline V gene (reference sequence). The CDR3 has 16 amino acids. Trimming stripped 4 bases from V and 3 bases from J, with 19 bases between. The CDR3 protein is CASSGRGRHTEETQYF. The CDR3 DNA reads as TGTGCCAGCAGCGGAAGGGGTCGACACACCGAAGAGACCCAGTACTTC.

The V and J genes are TRBV19 and TRBJ1-1; D not resolved. Germline values: CDR1 LNHDA, CDR2 SQIVND (reference sequence). Trimming pared 7 bases from V and 5 bases from J, leaving 14 bases between. The CDR3 covers 13 residues. The CDR3 coding sequence is TGTGCCAGTACGGTGACATCGACAACTGAAGCTTTCTTT. Residues: CASTVTSTTEAFF.

About this clone: The same CDR3 also results from other DNA sequences found in this sample. The CDR3 sequence: CASSPPGLAGGETQYF. CDR3 DNA: TGTGCCAGCTCACCGCCGGGACTAGCGGGAGGAGAGACCCAGTACTTC. The rearrangement links TRBV18 to TRBJ2-5; 15 bases line up with TRBD2. The CDR3 is 16 amino acids. V lost 3 bases to trimming and J lost 4 bases; unmatched junction nucleotides: 3. The germline V gene has CDR1 KGHSH and CDR2 LQKENI.

CDR3 sequence (DNA): TGTGCCAGTAGGCCCGGACAGGGCTCCCCTGAAGCTTTCTTT. Amino acid sequence: CASRPGQGSPEAFF. V gene TRBV19 combines with J gene TRBJ1-1, with 8 bases that match TRBD1. V trimming: 6 bases; J trimming: 6 bases; junction bases outside the gene matches: 9. Germline V gene data show CDR1 as LNHDA and CDR2 as SQIVND (reference sequence). This CDR3 spans 14 amino acids.

This chain connects TRBV11-2 to TRBJ2-1; D perhaps matches TRBD2 (5 bases). The V end lost 0 bases, the J end lost 6 bases, and 21 bases lay between the germline ends. The CDR3 sequence is 18 residues long. Germline V gene sequence: CDR1 SGHAT, CDR2 FQNNGV. This CDR3 is CASSLDFRRMGATNEQFF. For the CDR3, the DNA is TGTGCCAGCAGCTTAGACTTCCGGCGGATGGGAGCAACCAATGAGCAGTTCTTC.

The V and J genes are TRBV29-1 and TRBJ2-7; tentatively, D is TRBD2 (5 bases). V lost 1 base and J lost 1, with 5 bases in between. The CDR3 sequence is 12 residues long. CDR1 is SQVTM and CDR2 is ANQGSEA in the germline V gene. CDR3 sequence: CSVEGESYEQYF. The DNA of the CDR3 is TGCAGCGTTGAAGGGGAGTCCTACGAGCAGTACTTC.

The J gene is TRBJ1-2, the V gene TRBV28, with D uncertain. The germline V gene has CDR1 MDHEN and CDR2 SYDVKM. The V end was cut by 7 bases, the J end by 0 bases, with 18 bases between. The CDR3 extends over 16 amino acids. The CDR3 DNA reads as TGTGCCAGCAACCCCGGGAGTCCTTTCGCTAACTATGGCTACACCTTC. It codes for CASNPGSPFANYGYTF.

The rearrangement uses TRBV15 and TRBJ1-2; 8 nucleotides agree with TRBD1. Germline V gene data show CDR1 as LNHNV and CDR2 as YYDKDF (reference sequence). Trimming cost V 4 bases and J 3 bases; bases outside gene matches: 1. There are 13 residues in the CDR3. CDR3 region: CATSMDRDYGYTF. In nucleotides, the CDR3 is TGTGCCACCAGCATGGACAGGGACTATGGCTACACCTTC.

This chain joins TRBV3-1 (or the pseudogene TRBV3-2) and TRBJ2-1, with D hard to call. The CDR3 runs 14 residues. The ends were cut back, 1 base at V and 0 bases at J, with 4 bases in the middle. The germline gives CDR1 LGHDT, CDR2 YNNKEL (reference sequence). The CDR3 DNA sequence: TGTGCCAGCAGCCAAGGGAGCTCCTACAATGAGCAGTTCTTC. Translation: CASSQGSSYNEQFF.

The rearrangement links TRBV12-3 or TRBV12-4 to TRBJ2-1, with D maybe TRBD2 (5 bases). The germline V and J ends were trimmed by 5 bases and 9 bases, with 14 bases remaining between them. The CDR3 runs to 13 residues. The CDR3 here is CASSPIGEGEQFF. CDR3 nucleotides: TGTGCCAGCAGTCCAATAGGCGAGGGTGAGCAGTTCTTC.

The V and J genes are TRBV4-1 and TRBJ1-5, with D unresolved. Germline V CDR1 and CDR2: MGHRA, YSYEKL. Trimming stripped 1 base from V and 5 bases from J, with 12 bases between. The CDR3 covers 15 residues. This CDR3 reads CASSQGLLGDQPQHF. The CDR3 DNA reads as TGCGCCAGCAGCCAAGGCCTATTAGGAGATCAGCCCCAGCATTTT.